Listed below are T cell receptor beta chains from one sample, sequenced in a study of blood T cells in healthy people across ages. TCRdb re-called the 5' RACE reads through MiXCR, storing one row per CDR3 protein. The table has about 760,000 distinct CDR3 sequences, 20% to 25% seen once. These data also featured in a second study, about T cells of mothers and their children.

Sequencing used blood. The receptors were gathered from a boy aged 5 to 17 in good health. CDR3s include the opening cysteine and the closing phenylalanine or tryptophan. Fields, in order: J gene, V gene, clone size, D gene, CDR3 protein, CDR3 DNA. D genes are given only for firm matches. A clone size is listed for some rows: how often the clone was seen (once, few, many), or a class if it is expanded.

>TRBJ2-1|TRBV7-9|few|TRBD1
CASSEDRGRRNEQFF
TGTGCCAGCAGCGAGGACAGGGGGCGAAGGAATGAGCAGTTCTTC
>TRBJ1-3|TRBV7-6|NA|NA
CASSPATGTGINTIYF
TGTGCCAGCAGCCCTGCCACCGGGACGGGGATAAACACCATATATTTT
>TRBJ2-7|TRBV11-2|NA|NA
CASSLFLALYEQYF
TGTGCCAGCAGCTTATTCTTGGCACTCTACGAGCAGTACTTC
>TRBJ2-4|TRBV3-1|NA|NA
CASSQRIGTQVTKNIQYF
TGTGCCAGCAGCCAACGCATCGGGACACAAGTGACCAAAAACATTCAGTACTTC
>TRBJ1-2|TRBV10-3|NA|TRBD1
CATATGQANYGYTF
TGTGCCACCGCGACAGGGCAAGCTAACTATGGCTACACCTTC
>TRBJ2-5|TRBV11-2|few|NA
CASSSSPGSGTQYF
TGTGCCAGCAGCTCCTCGCCAGGTAGCGGAACCCAGTACTTC
>TRBJ2-7|TRBV4-1|NA|NA
CASSHPGREVYEQYF
TGCGCCAGCAGCCACCCGGGACGGGAAGTATACGAGCAGTACTTC
>TRBJ2-7|TRBV7-6|NA|NA
CASSLIPMLEQYF
TGTGCCAGCAGCTTAATTCCAATGCTCGAGCAGTACTTC
>TRBJ2-1|TRBV10-1|NA|NA
CASSDGDLNEQFF
TGCGCCAGCAGTGATGGAGATTTAAATGAGCAGTTCTTC
>TRBJ2-1|TRBV29-1|NA|TRBD2
CSVEGSGRGGDEQFF
TGCAGCGTTGAAGGGAGCGGGAGAGGTGGGGATGAGCAGTTCTTC
>TRBJ2-1|TRBV9|few|NA
CASSSGQPYNEQFF
TGTGCCAGCAGCTCCGGACAGCCGTACAATGAGCAGTTCTTC
>TRBJ1-6|TRBV27|NA|NA
CASSFPYSPLHF
TGTGCCAGCAGTTTCCCCTATTCACCCCTCCACTTT
>TRBJ2-1|TRBV29-1|few|NA
CSARKSPLLYNEQFF
TGCAGCGCCCGTAAGAGCCCCTTGCTGTACAATGAGCAGTTCTTC
>TRBJ1-1|TRBV29-1|few|TRBD1
CSGSTGGSATEAFF
TGCAGCGGCTCGACAGGGGGAAGTGCGACTGAAGCTTTCTTT
>TRBJ2-7|TRBV27|NA|TRBD2
CASSPRTRSSYEQYF
TGTGCCAGCAGTCCGCGGACTAGGAGCTCCTACGAGCAGTACTTC
>TRBJ2-7|TRBV10-3|NA|NA
CAISDLARGYEQYF
TGTGCCATCAGTGACTTGGCAAGGGGCTACGAGCAGTACTTC
>TRBJ1-1|TRBV20-1|few|NA
CSARDLGQHVSAFF
TGCAGTGCTAGAGATCTAGGACAGCACGTCTCGGCTTTCTTT